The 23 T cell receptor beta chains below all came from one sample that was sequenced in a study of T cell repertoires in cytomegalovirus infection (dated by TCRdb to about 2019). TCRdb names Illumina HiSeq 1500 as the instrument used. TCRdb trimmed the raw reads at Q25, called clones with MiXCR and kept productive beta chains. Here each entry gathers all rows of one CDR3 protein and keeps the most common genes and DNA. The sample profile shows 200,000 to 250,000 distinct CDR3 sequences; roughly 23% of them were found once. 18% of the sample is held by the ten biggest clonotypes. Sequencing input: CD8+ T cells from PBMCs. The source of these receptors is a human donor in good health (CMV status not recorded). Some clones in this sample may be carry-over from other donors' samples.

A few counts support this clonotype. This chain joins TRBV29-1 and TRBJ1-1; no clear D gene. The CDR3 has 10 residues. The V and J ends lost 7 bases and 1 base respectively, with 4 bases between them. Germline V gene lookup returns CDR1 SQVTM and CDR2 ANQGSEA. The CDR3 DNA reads TGCAGCGCCTGGAACACTGAAGCTTTCTTT. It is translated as CSAWNTEAFF.

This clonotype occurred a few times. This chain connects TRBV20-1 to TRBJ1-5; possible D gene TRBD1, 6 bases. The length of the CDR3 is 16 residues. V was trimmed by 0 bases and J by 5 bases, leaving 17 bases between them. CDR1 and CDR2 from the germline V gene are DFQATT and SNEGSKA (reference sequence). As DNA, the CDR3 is TGCAGTGCTAGAGAGGGCTCGGCAGGGGTCCATCAGCCCCAGCATTTT. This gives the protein CSAREGSAGVHQPQHF.

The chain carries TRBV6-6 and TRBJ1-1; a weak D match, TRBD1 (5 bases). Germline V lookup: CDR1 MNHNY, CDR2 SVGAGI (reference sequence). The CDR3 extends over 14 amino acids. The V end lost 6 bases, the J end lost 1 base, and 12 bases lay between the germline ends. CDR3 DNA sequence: TGTGCCAGCAGCTCGGGACGGTGGAACACTGAAGCTTTCTTT. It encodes CASSSGRWNTEAFF.

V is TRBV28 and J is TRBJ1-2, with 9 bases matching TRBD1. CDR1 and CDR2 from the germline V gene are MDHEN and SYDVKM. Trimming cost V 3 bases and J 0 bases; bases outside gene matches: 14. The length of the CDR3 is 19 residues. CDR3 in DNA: TGTGCCAGCAGTTTCCACCGGACAGGGGCCGGTTGGTCTAACTATGGCTACACCTTC. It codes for CASSFHRTGAGWSNYGYTF.

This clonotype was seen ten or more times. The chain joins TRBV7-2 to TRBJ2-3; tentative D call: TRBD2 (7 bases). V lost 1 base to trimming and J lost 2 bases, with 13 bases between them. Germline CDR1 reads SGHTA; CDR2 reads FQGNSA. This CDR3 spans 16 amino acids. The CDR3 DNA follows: TGTGCCAGCAGCTTAGAGGGCGGGGGCGTCACAGATACGCAGTATTTT. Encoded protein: CASSLEGGGVTDTQYF.

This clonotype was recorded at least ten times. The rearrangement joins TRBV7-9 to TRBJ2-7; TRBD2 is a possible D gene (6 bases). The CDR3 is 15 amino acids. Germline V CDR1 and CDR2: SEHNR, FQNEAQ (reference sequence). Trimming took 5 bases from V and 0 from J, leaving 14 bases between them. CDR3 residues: CASSITSTTSYEQYF. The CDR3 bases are TGTGCCAGCAGCATCACTAGCACCACCTCCTACGAGCAGTACTTC.

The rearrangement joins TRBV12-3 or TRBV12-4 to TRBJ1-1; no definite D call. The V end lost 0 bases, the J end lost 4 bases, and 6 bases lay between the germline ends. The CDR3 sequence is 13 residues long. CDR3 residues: CASSLAPSTEAFF. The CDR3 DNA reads TGTGCCAGCAGTTTAGCGCCCAGCACTGAAGCTTTCTTT.

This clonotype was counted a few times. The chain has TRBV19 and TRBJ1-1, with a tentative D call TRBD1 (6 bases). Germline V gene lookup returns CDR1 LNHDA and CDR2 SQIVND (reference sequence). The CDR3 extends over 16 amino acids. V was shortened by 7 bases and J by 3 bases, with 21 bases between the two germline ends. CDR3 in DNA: TGTGCCAGTACGGGTACAGGGACATCGGGGGACACTGAAGCTTTCTTT. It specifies CASTGTGTSGDTEAFF.

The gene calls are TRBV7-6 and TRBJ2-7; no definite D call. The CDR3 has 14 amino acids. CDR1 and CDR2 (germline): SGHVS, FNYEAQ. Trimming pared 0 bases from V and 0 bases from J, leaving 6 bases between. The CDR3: CASSLAPSSYEQYF. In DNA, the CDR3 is TGTGCCAGCAGCTTAGCCCCGAGCTCCTACGAGCAGTACTTC.

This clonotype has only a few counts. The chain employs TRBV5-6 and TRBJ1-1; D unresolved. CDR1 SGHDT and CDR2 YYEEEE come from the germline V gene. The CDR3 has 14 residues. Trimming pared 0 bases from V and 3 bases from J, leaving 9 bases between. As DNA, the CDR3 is TGTGCCAGCAGCTTGGTGAGGAGCGACACTGAAGCTTTCTTT. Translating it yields CASSLVRSDTEAFF.

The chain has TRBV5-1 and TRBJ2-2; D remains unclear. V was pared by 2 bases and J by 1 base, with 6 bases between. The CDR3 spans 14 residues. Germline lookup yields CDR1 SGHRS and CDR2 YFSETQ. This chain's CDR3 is CASSFYMNTGELFF. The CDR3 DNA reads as TGCGCCAGCAGCTTTTACATGAACACCGGGGAGCTGTTTTTT.

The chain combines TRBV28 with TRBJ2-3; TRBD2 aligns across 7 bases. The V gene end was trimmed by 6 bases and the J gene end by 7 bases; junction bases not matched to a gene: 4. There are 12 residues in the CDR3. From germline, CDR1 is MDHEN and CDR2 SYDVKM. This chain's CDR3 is CASRGRGNTQYF. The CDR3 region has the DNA TGTGCCAGCAGGGGGAGGGGAAATACGCAGTATTTT.

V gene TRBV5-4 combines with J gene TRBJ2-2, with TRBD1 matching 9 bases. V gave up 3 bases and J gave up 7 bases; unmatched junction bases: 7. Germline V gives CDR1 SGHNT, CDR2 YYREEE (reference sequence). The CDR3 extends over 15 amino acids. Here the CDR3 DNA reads TGTGCCAGCAGCTCCGGGACAGGGCTCTTCGGGGAGCTGTTTTTT. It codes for CASSSGTGLFGELFF.

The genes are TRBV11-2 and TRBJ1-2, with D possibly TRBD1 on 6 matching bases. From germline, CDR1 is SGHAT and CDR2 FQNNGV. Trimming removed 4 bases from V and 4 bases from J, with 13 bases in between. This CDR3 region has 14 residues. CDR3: CASSSRTAFYGYTF. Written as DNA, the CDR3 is TGTGCCAGCAGCTCGAGGACAGCTTTCTATGGCTACACCTTC.

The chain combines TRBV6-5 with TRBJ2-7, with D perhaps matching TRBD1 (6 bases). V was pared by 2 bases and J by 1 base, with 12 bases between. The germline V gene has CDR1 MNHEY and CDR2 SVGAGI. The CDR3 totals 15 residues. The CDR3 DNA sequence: TGTGCCAGCAGTTACCTCCCAGGGGAATCCTACGAGCAGTACTTC. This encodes CASSYLPGESYEQYF.

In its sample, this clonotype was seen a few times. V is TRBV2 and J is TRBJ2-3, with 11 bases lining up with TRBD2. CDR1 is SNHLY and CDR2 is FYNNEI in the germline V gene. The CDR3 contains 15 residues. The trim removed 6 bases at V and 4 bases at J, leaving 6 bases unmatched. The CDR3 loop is CASRATSGGPDTQYF. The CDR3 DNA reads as TGTGCCAGCAGGGCTACTAGCGGGGGCCCAGATACGCAGTATTTT.

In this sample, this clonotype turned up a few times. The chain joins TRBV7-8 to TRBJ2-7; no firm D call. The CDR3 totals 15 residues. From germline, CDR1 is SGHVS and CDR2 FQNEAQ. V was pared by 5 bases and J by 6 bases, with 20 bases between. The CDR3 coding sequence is TGTGCCAGCAGCCCCTGGGGTCCGCCGAACGGCGAGCAGTACTTC. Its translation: CASSPWGPPNGEQYF.

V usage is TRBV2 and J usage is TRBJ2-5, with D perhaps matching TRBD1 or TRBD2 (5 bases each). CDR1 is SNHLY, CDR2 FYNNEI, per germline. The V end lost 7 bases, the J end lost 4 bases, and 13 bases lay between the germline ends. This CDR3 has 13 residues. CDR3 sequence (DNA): TGTGCCAGCATAAGCAGGGACGTAGAGACCCAGTACTTC. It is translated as CASISRDVETQYF.

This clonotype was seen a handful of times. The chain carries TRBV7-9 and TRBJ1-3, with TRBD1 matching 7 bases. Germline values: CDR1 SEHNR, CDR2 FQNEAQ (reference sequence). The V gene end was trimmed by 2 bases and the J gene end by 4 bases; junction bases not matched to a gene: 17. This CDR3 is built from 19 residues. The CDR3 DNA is TGTGCCAGCAGCTTACCCCCTGACGCGGAGGGGGCAATCGGAAACACCATATATTTT. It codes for CASSLPPDAEGAIGNTIYF. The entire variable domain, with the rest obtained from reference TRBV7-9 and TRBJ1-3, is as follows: DTGVSQNPRHKITKRGQNVTFRCDPISEHNRLYWYRQTLGQGPEFLTYFQNEAQLEKSRLLSDRFSAERPKGSFSTLEIQRTEQGDSAMYLCASSLPPDAEGAIGNTIYFGEGSWLTVV.

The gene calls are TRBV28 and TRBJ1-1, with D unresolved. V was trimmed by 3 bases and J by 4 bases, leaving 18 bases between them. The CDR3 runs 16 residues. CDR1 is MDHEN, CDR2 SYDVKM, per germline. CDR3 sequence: CASSFHWTALGTEAFF. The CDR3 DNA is TGTGCCAGCAGTTTCCATTGGACGGCCCTGGGCACTGAAGCTTTCTTT.

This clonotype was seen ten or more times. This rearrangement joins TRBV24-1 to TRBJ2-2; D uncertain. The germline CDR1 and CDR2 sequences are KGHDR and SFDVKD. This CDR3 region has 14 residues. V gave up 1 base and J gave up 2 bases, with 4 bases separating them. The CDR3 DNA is TGTGCCACCAGTGATTTAGGCAACACCGGGGAGCTGTTTTTT. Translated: CATSDLGNTGELFF.

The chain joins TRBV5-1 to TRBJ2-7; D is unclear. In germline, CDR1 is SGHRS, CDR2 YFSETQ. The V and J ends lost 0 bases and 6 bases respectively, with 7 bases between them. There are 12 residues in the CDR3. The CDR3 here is CASSLGWPEQYF. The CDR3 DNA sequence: TGCGCCAGCAGCTTGGGATGGCCCGAGCAGTACTTC.

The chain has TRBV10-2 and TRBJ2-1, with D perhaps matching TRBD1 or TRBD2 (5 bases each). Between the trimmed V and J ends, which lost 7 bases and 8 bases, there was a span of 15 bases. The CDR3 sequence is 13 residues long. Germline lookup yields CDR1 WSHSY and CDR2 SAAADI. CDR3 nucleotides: TGCGCCAGCATTCGCGTGGGGACCCATGAGCAGTTCTTC. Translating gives CASIRVGTHEQFF.